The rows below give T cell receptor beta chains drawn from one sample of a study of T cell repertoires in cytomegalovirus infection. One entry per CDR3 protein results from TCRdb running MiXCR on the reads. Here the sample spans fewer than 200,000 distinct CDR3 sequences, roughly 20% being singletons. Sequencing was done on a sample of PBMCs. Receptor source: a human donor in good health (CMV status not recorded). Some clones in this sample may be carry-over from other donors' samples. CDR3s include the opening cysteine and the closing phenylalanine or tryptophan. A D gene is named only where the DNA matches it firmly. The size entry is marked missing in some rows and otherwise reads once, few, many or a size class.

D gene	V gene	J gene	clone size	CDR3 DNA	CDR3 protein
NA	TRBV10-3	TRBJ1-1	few	TGTGCCATCAGTGAGTCGAGAAGCCTGGGGGCTTTCTTT	CAISESRSLGAFF
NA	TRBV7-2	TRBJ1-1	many	TGTGCCAGCAGCCGCTGGGGACCAGAGAACACTGAAGCTTTCTTT	CASSRWGPENTEAFF
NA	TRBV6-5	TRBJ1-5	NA	TGTGCCAGCAGTTACTCGACCCCGGGCAATCAGCCCCAGCATTTT	CASSYSTPGNQPQHF
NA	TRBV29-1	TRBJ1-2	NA	TGCAGCGTCGGGGGCCTGAGGGGCTACACCTTC	CSVGGLRGYTF
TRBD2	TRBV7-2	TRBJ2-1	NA	TGTGCCAGCAGCCTATCGGGACTAGCGGTCTCCTACAATGAGCAGTTCTTC	CASSLSGLAVSYNEQFF
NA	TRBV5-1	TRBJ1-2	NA	TGCGCCAGCAGCTCAGGGGACAACCAGAACTATGGCTACACCTTC	CASSSGDNQNYGYTF
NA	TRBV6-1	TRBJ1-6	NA	TGTGCCAGCAGTCTCGATTCACCCCTCCACTTT	CASSLDSPLHF
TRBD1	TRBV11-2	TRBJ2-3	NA	TGTGCCAGCAGCTTACAGGGGGCATTTACAGATACGCAGTATTTT	CASSLQGAFTDTQYF
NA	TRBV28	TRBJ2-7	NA	TGTGCCAGCAGTCCCGAACAAGACTACGAGCAGTACTTC	CASSPEQDYEQYF
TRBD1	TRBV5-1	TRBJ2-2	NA	TGCGCCAGCAGTCCCGGGACAGGGACCGGGGAGCTGTTTTTT	CASSPGTGTGELFF
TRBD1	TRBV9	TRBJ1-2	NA	TGTGCCAGCAGACCCGGGACAGGGAGCGGCTACACCTTC	CASRPGTGSGYTF
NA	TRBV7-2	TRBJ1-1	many	TGTGCCAGCAGCTTCTCACGGGGTGGGACTGAAGCTTTCTTT	CASSFSRGGTEAFF
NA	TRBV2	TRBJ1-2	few	TGTGCCAGCAGCAGCGTAGCTAACTATGGCTACACCTTC	CASSSVANYGYTF
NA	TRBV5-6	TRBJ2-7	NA	TGTGCCAGCAGCTTGGGCTACAGGGAACCCTACGAGCAGTACTTC	CASSLGYREPYEQYF
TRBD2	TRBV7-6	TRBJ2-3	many	TGTGCCAGCAGCCGACTAGCGGCCGCTAGAGATACGCAGTATTTT	CASSRLAAARDTQYF
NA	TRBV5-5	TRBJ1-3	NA	TGTGCCAGCAGCTGGGCGGACAAGATCCTAGGAAACACCATATATTTT	CASSWADKILGNTIYF
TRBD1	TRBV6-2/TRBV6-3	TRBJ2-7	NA	TGTGCCAGCGGCGACCCCGGGACAGTAGTCTACGAGCAGTACTTC	CASGDPGTVVYEQYF
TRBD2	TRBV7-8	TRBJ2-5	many	TGTGCCAGCAGCTTAGCGGGACTAGCGGGAGGAAAAGAGACCCAGTACTTC	CASSLAGLAGGKETQYF
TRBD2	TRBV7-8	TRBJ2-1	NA	TGTGCCAGCAGCTTCCCTTCCGGGACTAACAATGAGCAGTTCTTC	CASSFPSGTNNEQFF
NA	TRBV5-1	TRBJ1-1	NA	TGCGCCAGCAGCTTGGTTCCAGACACTGAAGCTTTCTTT	CASSLVPDTEAFF
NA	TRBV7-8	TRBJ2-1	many	TGTGCCAGCAGCTTGAGAGGGGCCAATGAGCAGTTCTTC	CASSLRGANEQFF
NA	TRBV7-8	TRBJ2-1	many	TGTGCCAGCAGCGCCAGGGTCGTAAGCTACAATGAGCAGTTCTTC	CASSARVVSYNEQFF
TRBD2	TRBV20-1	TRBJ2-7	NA	TGCAGTGCTCCCGGGGCGGGAGGCCGGAGATACGATCAGTACTTC	CSAPGAGGRRYDQYF
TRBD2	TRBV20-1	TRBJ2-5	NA	TGCAGTGCCCTCGGGCGGGAGGGCCCGGTGGGAGAGACCCAGTACTTC	CSALGREGPVGETQYF
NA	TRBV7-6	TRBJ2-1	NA	TGTGCCAGCAGCTTAGACACTTTGTCAATTGAGCAGTTCTTC	CASSLDTLSIEQFF
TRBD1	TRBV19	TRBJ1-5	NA	TGTGCCAGTAGTATAGAGGTGTGGACAGGGCGCAATCAGCCCCAGCATTTT	CASSIEVWTGRNQPQHF
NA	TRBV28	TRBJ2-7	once	TGTGCCAGCACCAGGGGCGGGACATCCTACGAGCAGTACTTC	CASTRGGTSYEQYF
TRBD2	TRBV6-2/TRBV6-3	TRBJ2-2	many	TGTGCCAGCAAGGGTTCAGGGAATGGGACTAGGCCTACAAGACACCGCGGGGAGCTGTTTTTT	CASKGSGNGTRPTRHRGELFF
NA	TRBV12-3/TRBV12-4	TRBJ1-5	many	TGTGCCAGCAGTCCCTTAGGGGGGAATCAGCCCCAGCATTTT	CASSPLGGNQPQHF
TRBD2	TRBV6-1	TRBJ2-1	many	TGTGCCAGCATGTCTAGCGGGACTTTTTTTGGGTCCTACAATGAGCAGTTCTTC	CASMSSGTFFGSYNEQFF
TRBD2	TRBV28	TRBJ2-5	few	TGTGCCAGCAGGGAGCGGGGTCAAGAGACCCAGTACTTC	CASRERGQETQYF
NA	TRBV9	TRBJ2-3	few	TGTGCCAGCAGCCCAGAATTTCGACTAACAGATACGCAGTATTTT	CASSPEFRLTDTQYF